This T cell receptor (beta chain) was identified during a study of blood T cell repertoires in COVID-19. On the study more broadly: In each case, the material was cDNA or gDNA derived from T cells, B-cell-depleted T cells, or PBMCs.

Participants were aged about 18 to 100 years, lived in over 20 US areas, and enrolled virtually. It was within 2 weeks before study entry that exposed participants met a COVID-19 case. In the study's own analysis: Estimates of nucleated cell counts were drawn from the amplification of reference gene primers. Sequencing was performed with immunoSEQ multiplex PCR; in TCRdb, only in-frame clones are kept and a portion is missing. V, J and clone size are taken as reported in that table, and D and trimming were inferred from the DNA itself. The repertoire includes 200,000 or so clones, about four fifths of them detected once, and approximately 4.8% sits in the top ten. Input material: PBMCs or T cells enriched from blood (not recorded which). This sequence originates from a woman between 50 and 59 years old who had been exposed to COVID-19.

The CDR3 is CASSLDATSMDTQYF. In nucleotides, the CDR3 is TGTGCCAGCAGCTTGGATGCGACTAGCATGGATACGCAGTATTTT. The rearrangement links TRBV5-4 to TRBJ2-3, with 7 bases lining up with TRBD2. CDR1 is SGHNT and CDR2 is YYREEE in the germline V gene (reference sequence). This CDR3 is 15 amino acids long. The J segment lost 6 bases and the V segment lost 0 bases, leaving 7 bases of the junction unmatched.